This is a list of T cell receptor beta chains from one sample in a study of CD8+CD57+ T cells in acquired aplastic anemia. One entry per CDR3 protein results from TCRdb running MiXCR on the reads. The repertoire includes around 190,000 distinct CDR3 sequences, about 53% of them detected once, and roughly 15% sits in the top ten. Input material: sorted CD4+, CD8+, or CD8+CD57+ T cells (not recorded which) from PBMCs. These receptors were collected from a human donor in good health, serving as a control. Each CDR3 is given with its conserved first and last residue. Each record gives: CDR3 DNA, CDR3 protein, D gene, clone size, J gene, V gene. A D gene is named only where the DNA matches it firmly. Size values are once, few and many counts, or a class for expanded clones, and some rows have none.

TGTGCCAGCAAGGGGGGATACGAGTCACCCCTCCACTTT CASKGGYESPLHF - - TRBJ1-6 TRBV6-5
TGTGCCACCACTAGCGGGAGGGCCTCGGATACGCAGTATTTT CATTSGRASDTQYF TRBD2 once TRBJ2-3 TRBV24-1
TGTGCCAGCAGAAGAGACGGGGGGCCGGAAAAACTGTTTTTT CASRRDGGPEKLFF - - TRBJ1-4 TRBV28
TGTGCCAGCAGGACGGACAGCACCTACTCCTCCTACGAGCAGTACTTC CASRTDSTYSSYEQYF - many TRBJ2-7 TRBV6-1
TGTGCCACCAGCAGGGCTACAGGGGTGCAAGAGACCCAGTACTTC CATSRATGVQETQYF TRBD1 - TRBJ2-5 TRBV15
TGCAGGGCGACTAGCCGCCACTCTAGCACAGATACGCAGTACTTT CRATSRHSSTDTQYF TRBD2 - TRBJ2-3 TRBV20-1
TGTGCCAGCAGCTTAGCTGACGGACAGGGTAGGGACGAGCAGTACTTC CASSLADGQGRDEQYF TRBD1 - TRBJ2-7 TRBV13
TGTGCCAGTAGGGGGACCGGGACCAACGAGCAGTACTTC CASRGTGTNEQYF - - TRBJ2-7 TRBV19
TGTGCCAGCAGCTTACAAGAGGGGAGGGATCAGCCCCAGCATTTT CASSLQEGRDQPQHF - many TRBJ1-5 TRBV7-2
TGCGCCAGCAGCTTAAGGACTAGCGGGGGCTCTTACAATGAGCAGTTCTTC CASSLRTSGGSYNEQFF TRBD2 - TRBJ2-1 TRBV5-1